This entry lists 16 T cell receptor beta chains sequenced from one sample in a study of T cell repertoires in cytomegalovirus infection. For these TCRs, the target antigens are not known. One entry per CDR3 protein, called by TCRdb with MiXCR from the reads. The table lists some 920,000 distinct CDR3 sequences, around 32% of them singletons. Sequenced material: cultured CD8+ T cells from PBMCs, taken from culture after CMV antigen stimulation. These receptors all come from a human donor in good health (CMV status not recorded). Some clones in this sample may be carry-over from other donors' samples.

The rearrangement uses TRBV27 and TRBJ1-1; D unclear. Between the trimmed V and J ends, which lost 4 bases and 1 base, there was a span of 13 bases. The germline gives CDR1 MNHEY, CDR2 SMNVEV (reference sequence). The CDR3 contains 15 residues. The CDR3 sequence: CASSSDIDRNTEAFF. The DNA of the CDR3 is TGTGCCAGCAGTTCCGACATAGACCGGAACACTGAAGCTTTCTTT.

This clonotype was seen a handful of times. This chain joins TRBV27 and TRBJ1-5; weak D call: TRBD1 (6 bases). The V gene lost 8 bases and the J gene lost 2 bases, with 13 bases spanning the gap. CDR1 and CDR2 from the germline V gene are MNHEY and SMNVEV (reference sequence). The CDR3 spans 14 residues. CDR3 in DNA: TGTGCCAGCGGGGAGGGGGGGGGCAATCAGCCCCAGCATTTT. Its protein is CASGEGGGNQPQHF.

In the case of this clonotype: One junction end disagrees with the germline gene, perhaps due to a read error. The CDR3 reads CVSSFGGEETQYF. In nucleotides, the CDR3 is TGTGTCAGCAGCTTTGGCGGGGAAGAGACCCAGTACTTC. This chain connects TRBV7-4 to TRBJ2-5, with a tentative D call TRBD2 (6 bases). CDR1 SGHVT and CDR2 SQSDAQ come from the germline V gene. The length of the CDR3 is 13 residues.

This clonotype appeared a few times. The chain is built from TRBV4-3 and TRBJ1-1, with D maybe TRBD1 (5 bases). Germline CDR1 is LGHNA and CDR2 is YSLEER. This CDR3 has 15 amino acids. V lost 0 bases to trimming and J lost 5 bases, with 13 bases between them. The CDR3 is CASSQDGGRGTEAFF. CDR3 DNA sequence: TGCGCCAGCAGCCAAGATGGGGGACGGGGGACTGAAGCTTTCTTT.

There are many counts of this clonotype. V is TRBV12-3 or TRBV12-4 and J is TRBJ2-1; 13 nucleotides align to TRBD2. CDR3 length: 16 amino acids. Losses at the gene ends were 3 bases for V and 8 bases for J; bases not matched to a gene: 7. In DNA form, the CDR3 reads TGTGCCAGCAGTTTGGAAGCGGGACTAGCGGGGTATGAGCAGTTCTTC. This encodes CASSLEAGLAGYEQFF.

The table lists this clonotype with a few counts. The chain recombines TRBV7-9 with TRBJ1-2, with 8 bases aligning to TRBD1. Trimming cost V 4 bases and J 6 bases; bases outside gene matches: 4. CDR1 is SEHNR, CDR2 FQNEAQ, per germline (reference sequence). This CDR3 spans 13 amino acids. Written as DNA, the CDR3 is TGTGCCAGCAGCTCCAGGGGGCGGAATGGCTACACCTTC. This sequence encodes CASSSRGRNGYTF.

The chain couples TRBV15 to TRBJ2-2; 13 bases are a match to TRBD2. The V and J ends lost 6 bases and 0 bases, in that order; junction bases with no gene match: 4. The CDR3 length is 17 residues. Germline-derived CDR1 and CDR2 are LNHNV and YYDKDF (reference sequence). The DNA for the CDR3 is TGTGCCACCAGTCAGGGACTAGCGGGGACGAACACCGGGGAGCTGTTTTTT. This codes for CATSQGLAGTNTGELFF.

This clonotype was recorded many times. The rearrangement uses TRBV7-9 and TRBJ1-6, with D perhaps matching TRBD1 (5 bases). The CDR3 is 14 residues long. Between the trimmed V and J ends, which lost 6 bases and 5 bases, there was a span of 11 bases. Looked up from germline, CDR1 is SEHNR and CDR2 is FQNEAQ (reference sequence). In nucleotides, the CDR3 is TGTGCCAGCAGTCGGACATCGGATAATTCACCCCTCCACTTT. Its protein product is CASSRTSDNSPLHF.

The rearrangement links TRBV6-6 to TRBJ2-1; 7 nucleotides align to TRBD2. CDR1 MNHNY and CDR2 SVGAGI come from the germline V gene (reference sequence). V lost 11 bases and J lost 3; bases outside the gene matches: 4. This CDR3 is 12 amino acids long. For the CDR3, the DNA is TGTGCCGTAGCGGGCCTCTACAATGAGCAGTTCTTC. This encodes CAVAGLYNEQFF.

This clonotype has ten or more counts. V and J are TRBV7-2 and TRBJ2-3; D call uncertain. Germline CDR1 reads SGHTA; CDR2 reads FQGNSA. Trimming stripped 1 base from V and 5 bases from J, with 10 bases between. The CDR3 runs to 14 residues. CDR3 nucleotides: TGTGCCAGCAGCTTAGGCCAGCGTGGAGATACGCAGTATTTT. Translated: CASSLGQRGDTQYF.

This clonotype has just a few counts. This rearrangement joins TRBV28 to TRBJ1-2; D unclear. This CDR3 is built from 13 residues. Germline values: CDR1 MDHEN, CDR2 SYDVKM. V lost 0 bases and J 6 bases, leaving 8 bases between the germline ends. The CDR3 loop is CASSLWGGDGYTF. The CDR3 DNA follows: TGTGCCAGCAGTTTATGGGGCGGGGATGGCTACACCTTC.

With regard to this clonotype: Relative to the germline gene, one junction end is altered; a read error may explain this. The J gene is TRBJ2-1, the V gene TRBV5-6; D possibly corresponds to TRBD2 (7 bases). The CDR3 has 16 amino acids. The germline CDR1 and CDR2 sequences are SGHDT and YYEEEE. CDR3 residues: CAGSLGGGGYYNEQFF. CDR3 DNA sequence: TGTGCCGGCAGCTTAGGAGGGGGGGGTTACTACAATGAGCAGTTCTTC.

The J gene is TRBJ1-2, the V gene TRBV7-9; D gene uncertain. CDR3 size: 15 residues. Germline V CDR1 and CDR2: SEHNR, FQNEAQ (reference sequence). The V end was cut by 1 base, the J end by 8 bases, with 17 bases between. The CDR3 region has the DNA TGTGCCAGCAGCTTAGAAGAGGTAGGACCGGGAGGCTACACCTTC. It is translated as CASSLEEVGPGGYTF.

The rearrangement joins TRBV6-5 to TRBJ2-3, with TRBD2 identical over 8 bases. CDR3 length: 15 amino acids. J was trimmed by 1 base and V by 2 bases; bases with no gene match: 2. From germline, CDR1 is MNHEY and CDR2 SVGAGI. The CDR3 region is CASSYEAGGTDTQYF. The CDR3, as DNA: TGTGCCAGCAGTTACGAAGCGGGGGGCACAGATACGCAGTATTTT.

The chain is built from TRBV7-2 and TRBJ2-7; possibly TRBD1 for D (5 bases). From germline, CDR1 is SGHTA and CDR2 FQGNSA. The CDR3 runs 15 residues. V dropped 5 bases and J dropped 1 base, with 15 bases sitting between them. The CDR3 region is CASSITAQGSYEQYF. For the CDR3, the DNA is TGTGCCAGCAGCATTACAGCCCAGGGATCCTACGAGCAGTACTTC. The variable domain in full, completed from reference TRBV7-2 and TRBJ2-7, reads GAGVSQSPSNKVTEKGKDVELRCDPISGHTALYWYRQSLGQGLEFLIYFQGNSAPDKSGLPSDRFSAERTGGSVSTLTIQRTQQEDSAVYLCASSITAQGSYEQYFGPGTRLTVT.

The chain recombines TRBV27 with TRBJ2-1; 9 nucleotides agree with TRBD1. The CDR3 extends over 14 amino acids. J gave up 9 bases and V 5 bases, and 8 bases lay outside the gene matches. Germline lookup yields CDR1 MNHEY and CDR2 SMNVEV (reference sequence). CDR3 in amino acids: CASSLRDRVGEQFF. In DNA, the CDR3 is TGTGCCAGCAGTCTAAGGGACAGGGTTGGTGAGCAGTTCTTC.